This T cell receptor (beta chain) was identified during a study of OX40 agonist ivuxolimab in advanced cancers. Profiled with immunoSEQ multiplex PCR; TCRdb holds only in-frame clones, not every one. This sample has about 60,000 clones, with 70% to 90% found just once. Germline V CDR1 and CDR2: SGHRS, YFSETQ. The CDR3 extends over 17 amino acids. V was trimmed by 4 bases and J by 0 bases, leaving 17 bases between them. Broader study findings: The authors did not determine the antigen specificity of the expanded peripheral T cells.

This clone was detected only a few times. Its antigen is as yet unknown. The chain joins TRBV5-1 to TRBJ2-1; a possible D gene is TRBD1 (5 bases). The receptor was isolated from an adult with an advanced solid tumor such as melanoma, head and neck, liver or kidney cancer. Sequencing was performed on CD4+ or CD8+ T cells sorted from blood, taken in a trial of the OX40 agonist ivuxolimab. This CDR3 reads CASSRPVNRSSYNEQFF. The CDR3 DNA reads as TGCGCCAGCAGCCGACCCGTAAACAGGAGCTCCTACAATGAGCAGTTCTTC.